This T cell receptor (beta chain) was sequenced in a study of shared clonotypes between healthy human individuals. Overall study context: Per donor, three plates held CD4 naive cells, three held CD4 memory, two held CD8 naive and one held CD8 memory.

Concerning this clone: The target antigen is unknown.

Study-wide findings and caveats: Non-shared clonotypes had lower generation probabilities than clonotypes shared by all four sorted-subset donors.

The CDR3 loop spans 16 amino acids. Trimming shortened V by 3 bases and J by 5 bases, and 16 bases separated the two germline ends. The germline CDR1 and CDR2 sequences are MGHDK and SYGVNS. Caucasian adults living in Nashville, Tennessee, provided all samples. Generated by immunoSEQ multiplex PCR, the TCRdb table keeps only in-frame clones and is missing some. The sample lists 2.5 million or so clones, over 85% occurring once. Sequencing was carried out using naive CD4+ T cells sorted from blood. Subset noted: CD45RA+ positively selected. This sequence joins TRBV25-1 and TRBJ1-4, with a possible D match to TRBD1 (6 bases). The clonotype comes from a man between 18 and 29 years old in good health. The CDR3 sequence is CASSDPKRTVNEKLFF. The CDR3 region has the DNA TGTGCCAGCAGTGATCCCAAGCGGACAGTAAATGAAAAACTGTTTTTT. Full variable domain (rest looked up from reference TRBV25-1 and TRBJ1-4): EADIYQTPRYLVIGTGKKITLECSQTMGHDKMYWYQQDPGMELHLIHYSYGVNSTEKGDLSSESTVSRIRTEHFPLTLESARPSHTSQYLCASSDPKRTVNEKLFFGSGTQLSVL.